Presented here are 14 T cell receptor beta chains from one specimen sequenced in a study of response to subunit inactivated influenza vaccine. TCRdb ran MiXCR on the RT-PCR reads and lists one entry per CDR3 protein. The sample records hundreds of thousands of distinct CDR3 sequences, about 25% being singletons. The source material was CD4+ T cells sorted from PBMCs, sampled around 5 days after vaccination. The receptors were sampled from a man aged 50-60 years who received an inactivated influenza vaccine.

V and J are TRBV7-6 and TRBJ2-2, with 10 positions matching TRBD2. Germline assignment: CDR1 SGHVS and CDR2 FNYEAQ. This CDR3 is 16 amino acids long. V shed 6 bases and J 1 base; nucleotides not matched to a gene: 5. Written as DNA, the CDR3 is TGTGCCAGCAGATCGATAGCGGGAGGGAACACCGGGGAGCTGTTTTTT. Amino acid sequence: CASRSIAGGNTGELFF.

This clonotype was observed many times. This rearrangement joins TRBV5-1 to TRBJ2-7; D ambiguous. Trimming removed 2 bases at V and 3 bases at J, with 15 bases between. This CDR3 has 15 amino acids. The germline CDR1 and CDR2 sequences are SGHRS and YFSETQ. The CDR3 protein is CASSFSGVSGYEQYF. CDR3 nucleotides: TGCGCCAGCAGCTTCTCAGGAGTCTCGGGCTACGAGCAGTACTTC.

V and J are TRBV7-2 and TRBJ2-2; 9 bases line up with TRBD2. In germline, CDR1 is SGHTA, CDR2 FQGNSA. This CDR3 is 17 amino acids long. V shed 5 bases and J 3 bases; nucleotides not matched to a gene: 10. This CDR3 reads CASSLTSGRLYTGELFF. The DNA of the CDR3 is TGTGCCAGCAGCCTAACTAGCGGGCGTTTGTACACCGGGGAGCTGTTTTTT. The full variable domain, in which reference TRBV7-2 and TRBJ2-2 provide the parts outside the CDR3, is GAGVSQSPSNKVTEKGKDVELRCDPISGHTALYWYRQSLGQGLEFLIYFQGNSAPDKSGLPSDRFSAERTGGSVSTLTIQRTQQEDSAVYLCASSLTSGRLYTGELFFGEGSRLTVL.

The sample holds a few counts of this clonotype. CDR3 nucleotides: TGTGCCAGCAGTGAAATAGAAGGATTGCAGTACTTC. Translated: CASSEIEGLQYF. The chain combines TRBV6-1 with TRBJ2-7; no clear D gene. The CDR3 is 12 residues long. Germline V gene lookup returns CDR1 MNHNS and CDR2 SASEGT. V was cut by 2 bases and J by 9 bases, with 11 bases left in between.

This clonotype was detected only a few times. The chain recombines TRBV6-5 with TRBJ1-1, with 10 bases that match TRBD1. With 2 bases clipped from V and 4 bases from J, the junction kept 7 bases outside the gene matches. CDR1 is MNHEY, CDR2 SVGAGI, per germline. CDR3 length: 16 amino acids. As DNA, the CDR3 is TGTGCCAGCAGTTACGGGGGACAGGGGATGGGCACTGAAGCTTTCTTT. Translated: CASSYGGQGMGTEAFF.

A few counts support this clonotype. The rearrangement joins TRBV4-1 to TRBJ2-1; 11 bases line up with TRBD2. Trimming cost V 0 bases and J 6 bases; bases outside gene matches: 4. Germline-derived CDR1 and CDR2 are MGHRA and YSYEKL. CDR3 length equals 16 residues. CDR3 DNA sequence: TGCGCCAGCAGCCAAGAACTAGCGGGAGTGATCAATGAGCAGTTCTTC. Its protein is CASSQELAGVINEQFF.

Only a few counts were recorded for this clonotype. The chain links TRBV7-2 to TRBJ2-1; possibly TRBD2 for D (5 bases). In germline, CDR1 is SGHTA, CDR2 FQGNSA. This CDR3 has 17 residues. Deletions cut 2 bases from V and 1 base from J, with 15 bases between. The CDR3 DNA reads TGTGCCAGCAGCTTATATCTAGCCAAGCAGTCCTACAATGAGCAGTTCTTC. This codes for CASSLYLAKQSYNEQFF.

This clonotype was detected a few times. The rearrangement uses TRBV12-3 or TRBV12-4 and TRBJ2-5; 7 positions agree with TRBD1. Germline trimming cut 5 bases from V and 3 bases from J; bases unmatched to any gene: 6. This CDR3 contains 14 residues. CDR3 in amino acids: CASSPDRVEETQYF. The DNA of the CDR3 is TGTGCCAGCAGTCCAGACAGGGTAGAAGAGACCCAGTACTTC.

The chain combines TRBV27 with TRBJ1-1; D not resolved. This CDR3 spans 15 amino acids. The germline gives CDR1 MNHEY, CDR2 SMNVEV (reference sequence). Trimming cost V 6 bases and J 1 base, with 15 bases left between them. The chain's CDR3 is CASSVGNRGNTEAFF. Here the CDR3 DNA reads TGTGCCAGCAGCGTTGGCAACCGGGGGAACACTGAAGCTTTCTTT.

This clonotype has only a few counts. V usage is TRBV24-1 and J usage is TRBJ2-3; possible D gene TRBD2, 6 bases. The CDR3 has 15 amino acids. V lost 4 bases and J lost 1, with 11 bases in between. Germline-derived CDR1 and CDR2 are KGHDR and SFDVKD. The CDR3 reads CATSDPGLRTDTQYF. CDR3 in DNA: TGTGCCACCAGTGACCCGGGACTCCGCACAGATACGCAGTATTTT.

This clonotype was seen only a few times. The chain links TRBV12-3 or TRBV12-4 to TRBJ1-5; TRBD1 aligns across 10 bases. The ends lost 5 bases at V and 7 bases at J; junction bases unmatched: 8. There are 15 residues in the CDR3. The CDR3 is CASSASRQGAQPQHF. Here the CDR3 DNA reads TGTGCCAGCAGTGCATCCAGACAGGGGGCACAGCCCCAGCATTTT.

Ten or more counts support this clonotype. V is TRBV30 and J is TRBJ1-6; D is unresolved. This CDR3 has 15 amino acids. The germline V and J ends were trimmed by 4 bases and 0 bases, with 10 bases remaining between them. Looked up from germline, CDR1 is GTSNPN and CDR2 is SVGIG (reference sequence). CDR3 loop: CAWTPGSSYNSPLHF. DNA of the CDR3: TGTGCCTGGACCCCGGGCAGCTCCTATAATTCACCCCTCCACTTT.

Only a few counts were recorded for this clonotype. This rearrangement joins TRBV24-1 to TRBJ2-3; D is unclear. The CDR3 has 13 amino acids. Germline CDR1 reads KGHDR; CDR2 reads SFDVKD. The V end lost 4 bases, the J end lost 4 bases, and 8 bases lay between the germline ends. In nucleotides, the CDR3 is TGTGCCACCAGTGAACCCTCACCAGATACGCAGTATTTT. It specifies CATSEPSPDTQYF.

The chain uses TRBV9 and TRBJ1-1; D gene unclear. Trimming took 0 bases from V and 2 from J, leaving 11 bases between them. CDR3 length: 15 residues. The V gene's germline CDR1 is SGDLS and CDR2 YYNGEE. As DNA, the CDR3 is TGTGCCAGCAGCGTAGATTATATGGTAAACACTGAAGCTTTCTTT. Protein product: CASSVDYMVNTEAFF.